Given below is one T cell receptor (beta chain) in context. The data were taken from a study of radiotherapy plus CTLA-4 blockade in lung cancer. Clones were sequenced by immunoSEQ multiplex PCR, and TCRdb holds only the in-frame ones, with some missing. The sample lists some 90,000 clones, roughly 80% seen once, with 0.75% to 0.85% in the top ten. Those with chemo-refractory metastatic non-small-cell lung cancer were treated with focal radiation combined with CTLA-4 blockade using ipilimumab. The CDR3 loop spans 15 amino acids. Germline V CDR1 and CDR2: KGHSH, LQKENI. V shed 3 bases, J shed 5 bases, and the junction held 5 bases outside the gene matches.

The input for sequencing was peripheral blood, taken from a patient treated with radiotherapy plus ipilimumab. This receptor was identified in a human donor with non-small cell lung cancer who had stable disease on radiotherapy plus ipilimumab. The V and J genes are TRBV18 and TRBJ1-5; TRBD1 matches at 9 bases. The CDR3 here is CASSPRDRVDQPQHF. The CDR3 DNA follows: TGTGCCAGCTCACCCCGGGACAGGGTCGATCAGCCCCAGCATTTT. The whole variable domain, filled in from reference TRBV18 and TRBJ1-5, reads NAGVMQNPRHLVRRRGQEARLRCSPMKGHSHVYWYRQLPEEGLKFMVYLQKENIIDESGMPKERFSAEFPKEGPSILRIQQVVRGDSAAYFCASSPRDRVDQPQHFGDGTRLSIL.